The rows below give T cell receptor beta chains drawn from one sample of a study of T-cell reconstitution after alpha-beta-depleted transplantation in children. TCRdb reanalysed the PCR reads using MiXCR and keeps one entry per CDR3 protein. The sample has a few hundred thousand distinct CDR3 sequences; over 40% are singletons. Sample: PBMCs, taken before TCRalphabeta/CD19-depleted stem cell transplant. The receptors come from a girl aged 2 to 9 with aplastic anemia, due to receive a stem cell transplant. CDR3s include the opening cysteine and the closing phenylalanine or tryptophan. The D gene is left open where the match is weak. The listing skips clone size in some rows; elsewhere it reads once, few, many or a size class.

V: TRBV11-2; size: NA; J: TRBJ2-7; D: NA; DNA: TGTGCCAGCAGTCTGGGCTACTCCGGCGAGCAGTACTTC; CDR3: CASSLGYSGEQYF
V: TRBV20-1; size: many; J: TRBJ2-1; D: TRBD2; DNA: TGCAGTGCTAGCGGGAGGGTCAATGAGCAGTTCTTC; CDR3: CSASGRVNEQFF
V: TRBV27; size: NA; J: TRBJ2-4; D: TRBD1; DNA: TGTACCAGCAGCCCTGGACAGGGTGGTCACATTCAGTACTTC; CDR3: CTSSPGQGGHIQYF
V: TRBV7-9; size: many; J: TRBJ1-1; D: NA; DNA: TGTGCCAGCAGCTTGGATCAAGGCACTGAAGCTTTCTTT; CDR3: CASSLDQGTEAFF
V: TRBV5-6; size: once; J: TRBJ2-3; D: TRBD1; DNA: TGTGCCAGCGGCAATACAGGGGCGGGCACAGATACGCAGTATTTT; CDR3: CASGNTGAGTDTQYF
V: TRBV14; size: NA; J: TRBJ2-5; D: NA; DNA: TGTGCCAGCAGCTCCGCTGGGGGGTACCAAGAGACCCAGTACTTC; CDR3: CASSSAGGYQETQYF
V: TRBV30; size: NA; J: TRBJ2-4; D: NA; DNA: TGTGCCTGGAGCTCGACAGAAAACATTCAGTACTTC; CDR3: CAWSSTENIQYF
V: TRBV28; size: NA; J: TRBJ2-1; D: NA; DNA: TGTGCCAGCACTCTAGGGAGTGAGCAGTTCTTC; CDR3: CASTLGSEQFF
V: TRBV5-1; size: NA; J: TRBJ2-5; D: NA; DNA: TGCGCCAGCAGCTTCGGTAGGGGTAATCAAGAGACCCAGTACTTC; CDR3: CASSFGRGNQETQYF
V: TRBV20-1; size: NA; J: TRBJ2-2; D: TRBD1; DNA: TGCAGTGTAAAAGGGACAGGGAACACCGGGGAGCTGTTTTTT; CDR3: CSVKGTGNTGELFF
V: TRBV6-5; size: NA; J: TRBJ1-4; D: NA; DNA: TGTGCCAGCAGTTACTCGGGACAAGTAAATGAAAAACTGTTTTTT; CDR3: CASSYSGQVNEKLFF
V: TRBV4-1; size: many; J: TRBJ2-2; D: TRBD1; DNA: TGCGCCAGCAGCCTCGCGGGACAGGGGACCTTGAACACCGGGGAGCTGTTTTTT; CDR3: CASSLAGQGTLNTGELFF
V: TRBV27; size: few; J: TRBJ2-7; D: TRBD2; DNA: TGTGCCAGCAGTTTAGCCGGGACTAGCGCTTGGGAGCAGTACTTC; CDR3: CASSLAGTSAWEQYF
V: TRBV5-6; size: NA; J: TRBJ2-7; D: NA; DNA: TGTGCCAGCAGAAAACGGGGTGCGGGAACCTACGAGCAGTACTTC; CDR3: CASRKRGAGTYEQYF
V: TRBV20-1; size: NA; J: TRBJ2-3; D: NA; DNA: TGCAGTGCTCCAACGCTCACAGATACGCAGTATTTT; CDR3: CSAPTLTDTQYF
V: TRBV20-1; size: few; J: TRBJ1-5; D: NA; DNA: TGCAGTGCTAGCGTGACAACAAATCAGCCCCAGCATTTT; CDR3: CSASVTTNQPQHF
V: TRBV29-1; size: many; J: TRBJ1-3; D: NA; DNA: TGCAGCGTTGGGGCTGCCGGAAACACCATATATTTT; CDR3: CSVGAAGNTIYF
V: TRBV11-2; size: many; J: TRBJ2-5; D: TRBD2; DNA: TGTGCCAGCAGCCGTTCTAGCGGGAGAGGCCTCGGGAGAGAGACCCAGTACTTC; CDR3: CASSRSSGRGLGRETQYF
V: TRBV7-2; size: few; J: TRBJ2-3; D: TRBD2; DNA: TGTGCCAGCAGCTTGGCCAGCGGGGGTAGGGATACGCAGTATTTT; CDR3: CASSLASGGRDTQYF
V: TRBV5-5; size: few; J: TRBJ2-3; D: TRBD1; DNA: TGTGCCAGCAGCCGGGACAGGGGTGTAGATACGCAGTATTTT; CDR3: CASSRDRGVDTQYF
V: TRBV5-5; size: NA; J: TRBJ2-5; D: NA; DNA: TGTGCCAGCAGCCCAAGACAGGTGACAGAGACCCAGTACTTC; CDR3: CASSPRQVTETQYF
V: TRBV27; size: NA; J: TRBJ2-7; D: TRBD1; DNA: TGTGCCAGCCGCATCCGGACAGGCGATTACGAGCAGTACTTC; CDR3: CASRIRTGDYEQYF
V: TRBV27; size: NA; J: TRBJ1-2; D: NA; DNA: TGTGCCAGCAGTTTTGGGGGAGATAACTATGGCTACACCTTC; CDR3: CASSFGGDNYGYTF
V: TRBV12-3/TRBV12-4; size: many; J: TRBJ1-1; D: TRBD1; DNA: TGTGCCAGCAGTTTCCTAAGACAGGGCACTGAAGCTTTCTTT; CDR3: CASSFLRQGTEAFF
V: TRBV7-9; size: few; J: TRBJ2-5; D: NA; DNA: TGTGCCAGCGGCGAGCGTCGGCAAGAGACCCAGTACTTC; CDR3: CASGERRQETQYF
V: TRBV20-1; size: NA; J: TRBJ1-4; D: TRBD1; DNA: TGCAGTGCTAGTCCCCATGAGGGGGCGCGGGAAAAACTGTTTTTT; CDR3: CSASPHEGAREKLFF
V: TRBV15; size: NA; J: TRBJ2-4; D: TRBD1; DNA: TGTGCCACCAGCACCGGGGGACAGGGGAAAAACATTCAGTACTTC; CDR3: CATSTGGQGKNIQYF
V: TRBV5-1; size: NA; J: TRBJ2-1; D: TRBD2; DNA: TGCGCCAGCGGATTGCCGGGAGGAGTTTACAATGAGCAGTTCTTC; CDR3: CASGLPGGVYNEQFF
V: TRBV15; size: NA; J: TRBJ2-7; D: NA; DNA: TGTGCCACCAGCAGAGATTCAGGGATCTACGAGCAGTACTTC; CDR3: CATSRDSGIYEQYF
V: TRBV20-1; size: NA; J: TRBJ2-3; D: NA; DNA: TGCAGTGCTAGGGGTTCGGCGTCGGGGACAGATACGCAGTATTTT; CDR3: CSARGSASGTDTQYF
V: TRBV7-3; size: NA; J: TRBJ2-2; D: NA; DNA: TGTGCCAGCAGCTTAGGGCGGGGTAGCGGCGGGGAGCTGTTTTTT; CDR3: CASSLGRGSGGELFF